These 26 T cell receptor beta chains were all obtained from the same sample, sequenced in a study of blood T cell repertoires in COVID-19. The table came from immunoSEQ multiplex PCR; TCRdb's copy has only in-frame clones and leaves some out. Of some 100,000 clones in the sample, 84% were seen once. The material sequenced was peripheral blood. Receptors originate from a woman aged 50 to 60 with acute or convalescent COVID-19.

The genes are TRBV6-5 and TRBJ1-1; D gene ambiguous. The V gene lost 6 bases and the J gene lost 5 bases, with 19 bases spanning the gap. The CDR3 sequence is 15 residues long. Germline V gives CDR1 MNHEY, CDR2 SVGAGI. The chain's CDR3 is CASRIKAEGITEAFF. The CDR3 bases are TGTGCCAGCAGAATCAAAGCGGAGGGAATTACTGAAGCTTTCTTT.

This chain connects TRBV15 to TRBJ1-6; no reliable D call. The CDR3 is 14 residues long. The ends were cut back, 5 bases at V and 6 bases at J, with 11 bases in the middle. CDR1 and CDR2 from the germline V gene are LNHNV and YYDKDF (reference sequence). Here the CDR3 reads CATSARNINSPLHF. The CDR3 DNA follows: TGTGCCACCAGCGCTAGGAATATTAATTCACCCCTCCACTTT.

The genes are TRBV30 and TRBJ2-1, with 10 nucleotides matching TRBD1. The trim removed 7 bases at V and 5 bases at J, leaving 11 bases unmatched. Germline V gives CDR1 GTSNPN, CDR2 SVGIG (reference sequence). The CDR3 totals 15 residues. The CDR3 loop is CALLLRDRGNNEQFF. The CDR3 DNA reads TGTGCCTTACTCCTCCGGGACAGGGGAAACAATGAGCAGTTCTTC.

J is TRBJ1-5 and V is TRBV28; D not certain. Germline V gene sequence: CDR1 MDHEN, CDR2 SYDVKM. Trimming pared 10 bases from V and 2 bases from J, leaving 15 bases between. The CDR3 sequence is 14 residues long. Written as DNA, the CDR3 is TGTGCCACTTCCTGGGCCGGTGGCAATCAGCCCCAGCATTTT. Translated, it gives CATSWAGGNQPQHF. Looking up the rest from reference TRBV28 and TRBJ1-5 gives the full variable domain: DVKVTQSSRYLVKRTGEKVFLECVQDMDHENMFWYRQDPGLGLRLIYFSYDVKMKEKGDIPEGYSVSREKKERFSLILESASTNQTSMYLCATSWAGGNQPQHFGDGTRLSIL.

This chain uses TRBV10-2 with TRBJ1-2; D is unresolved. This CDR3 contains 15 residues. CDR1 is WSHSY, CDR2 SAAADI, per germline. Trimming removed 2 bases from V and 7 bases from J, with 17 bases in between. The CDR3 region is CASSENGREWGGYTF. The CDR3 DNA follows: TGCGCCAGCAGTGAGAACGGACGGGAATGGGGTGGCTACACCTTC.

Written as DNA, the CDR3 is TGCGCCAGCAGCTTGGGAATCAGGGATGGGGTCTATGGCTACACCTTC. It codes for CASSLGIRDGVYGYTF. The chain is built from TRBV5-1 and TRBJ1-2; TRBD1 might be the D (5 bases). Deletions cut 0 bases from V and 4 bases from J, with 16 bases between. The CDR3 consists of 16 residues. The germline CDR1 and CDR2 sequences are SGHRS and YFSETQ. The full variable domain, its missing parts supplied by reference TRBV5-1 and TRBJ1-2, is KAGVTQTPRYLIKTRGQQVTLSCSPISGHRSVSWYQQTPGQGLQFLFEYFSETQRNKGNFPGRFSGRQFSNSRSEMNVSTLELGDSALYLCASSLGIRDGVYGYTFGSGTRLTVV.

V is TRBV5-1 and J is TRBJ2-2; tentatively, D is TRBD1 (6 bases). Per the germline V gene, CDR1 is SGHRS and CDR2 is YFSETQ. V was cut by 2 bases and J by 3 bases, with 11 bases left in between. There are 15 residues in the CDR3. CDR3 nucleotides: TGCGCCAGCAGCTTTGCAGGGGCGGACACCGGGGAGCTGTTTTTT. It yields the protein CASSFAGADTGELFF.

This clone was detected once. The chain combines TRBV30 with TRBJ1-2, with a tentative D call TRBD1 (6 bases). This CDR3 is 13 amino acids long. Germline lookup yields CDR1 GTSNPN and CDR2 SVGIG (reference sequence). V was trimmed by 3 bases and J by 4 bases, leaving 12 bases between them. CDR3 in DNA: TGTGCCTGGAGGGGCAGGGGAACCTATGGCTACACCTTC. Protein: CAWRGRGTYGYTF.

This sequence joins TRBV5-1 and TRBJ1-1; D remains unclear. In germline, CDR1 is SGHRS, CDR2 YFSETQ. There are 12 residues in the CDR3. Trimming removed 1 base from V and 5 bases from J, with 6 bases in between. The DNA of the CDR3 is TGCGCCAGCAGCTTGTTTAGTACTGAAGCTTTCTTT. Its protein is CASSLFSTEAFF. Full variable domain (remainder filled in from reference TRBV5-1 and TRBJ1-1): KAGVTQTPRYLIKTRGQQVTLSCSPISGHRSVSWYQQTPGQGLQFLFEYFSETQRNKGNFPGRFSGRQFSNSRSEMNVSTLELGDSALYLCASSLFSTEAFFGQGTRLTVV.

The chain links TRBV2 to TRBJ1-1; 7 bases align to TRBD1. Germline V gene lookup returns CDR1 SNHLY and CDR2 FYNNEI. Trimming removed 4 bases from V and 0 bases from J; junction bases left unmatched: 5. The CDR3 spans 15 residues. CDR3: CASSAHGTVNTEAFF. The CDR3 DNA is TGTGCCAGCAGTGCCCACGGGACAGTGAACACTGAAGCTTTCTTT.

This sequence joins TRBV24-1 and TRBJ1-2; TRBD1 aligns across 11 bases. CDR1 is KGHDR and CDR2 is SFDVKD in the germline V gene. The trim removed 2 bases at V and 8 bases at J, leaving 3 bases unmatched. There are 14 residues in the CDR3. CDR3 coding DNA: TGTGCCACCAGTGATTCGGGACAGGGGGTAGGCTACACCTTC. Translated: CATSDSGQGVGYTF.

The gene calls are TRBV12-3 or TRBV12-4 and TRBJ1-4; D call uncertain. The CDR3 has 13 amino acids. Trimming removed 3 bases at V and 1 base at J, with 3 bases between. The CDR3 DNA is TGTGCCAGCAGTTTCCTAACTAATGAAAAACTGTTTTTT. Its translation is CASSFLTNEKLFF.

V and J are TRBV5-1 and TRBJ2-3; 9 bases line up with TRBD2. This CDR3 spans 15 amino acids. The junction had 8 bases not matched to a gene; V was cut back by 7 bases and J by 2 bases. The germline gives CDR1 SGHRS, CDR2 YFSETQ. The CDR3 region has the DNA TGCGCCAGCCGGCCTAGCGGGGACTTCACAGATACGCAGTATTTT. Translating gives CASRPSGDFTDTQYF.

The chain recombines TRBV4-1 with TRBJ1-4, with a tentative D call TRBD1 (5 bases). V shed 0 bases and J shed 1 base, with 6 bases lying between them. This CDR3 is built from 15 residues. CDR1 MGHRA and CDR2 YSYEKL come from the germline V gene. CDR3: CASSQDRVTNEKLFF. The CDR3 region has the DNA TGCGCCAGCAGCCAAGACAGGGTAACTAATGAAAAACTGTTTTTT.

This rearrangement joins TRBV11-2 to TRBJ2-2; D might be TRBD2 (5 bases). Trimming stripped 8 bases from V and 9 bases from J, with 25 bases between. Germline V gene sequence: CDR1 SGHAT, CDR2 FQNNGV. The CDR3 runs to 16 residues. The DNA for the CDR3 is TGTGCCAGCGAGGGATGGTATCGTGGTAATGGGTGGGAGCTGTTTTTT. It codes for CASEGWYRGNGWELFF.

The chain has TRBV5-1 and TRBJ2-1; D is perhaps TRBD1 (6 bases). Between the trimmed V and J ends, which lost 4 bases and 4 bases, there was a span of 18 bases. Germline CDR1 reads SGHRS; CDR2 reads YFSETQ. CDR3 length: 16 amino acids. CDR3 nucleotides: TGCGCCAGCAGCACCACACAGGGCGGGCGGTACAATGAGCAGTTCTTC. Its protein product is CASSTTQGGRYNEQFF. Based on the CDR3 plus reference TRBV5-1 and TRBJ2-1, the full variable domain is KAGVTQTPRYLIKTRGQQVTLSCSPISGHRSVSWYQQTPGQGLQFLFEYFSETQRNKGNFPGRFSGRQFSNSRSEMNVSTLELGDSALYLCASSTTQGGRYNEQFFGPGTRLTVL.

The J gene is TRBJ2-7, the V gene TRBV25-1, with D hard to call. V dropped 4 bases and J dropped 3 bases, with 7 bases sitting between them. Germline V gives CDR1 MGHDK, CDR2 SYGVNS. The CDR3 contains 12 residues. In DNA, the CDR3 is TGTGCCAGCAGTGGAGGCCTCTACGAGCAGTACTTC. Encoded protein: CASSGGLYEQYF.

The V gene is TRBV24-1, the J gene TRBJ1-2; 7 bases are a match to TRBD1. This CDR3 is built from 16 residues. The V gene's germline CDR1 is KGHDR and CDR2 SFDVKD. With V trimmed by 4 bases and J by 4 bases, 11 bases remained unmatched. DNA of the CDR3: TGTGCCACCAGTGACTCGAAGACAGGGAGCATCTATGGCTACACCTTC. Translating it yields CATSDSKTGSIYGYTF.

CDR3 in DNA: TGTGCCAGCAGCCCAAGACAGGCAAATCAGCCCCAGCATTTT. Amino acids: CASSPRQANQPQHF. This sequence joins TRBV6-2 or TRBV6-3 and TRBJ1-5; D may be TRBD1 (6 bases). Deletions cut 6 bases from V and 4 bases from J, with 13 bases between. The CDR3 extends over 14 amino acids. Germline V lookup: CDR1 MNHEY, CDR2 SVGEGT.

This chain joins TRBV2 and TRBJ1-2; D may be TRBD1 (6 bases). V was cut by 7 bases and J by 0 bases, with 12 bases left in between. CDR1 and CDR2 from the germline V gene are SNHLY and FYNNEI. The CDR3 loop spans 14 amino acids. CDR3: CASILDSANYGYTF. The CDR3 coding sequence is TGTGCCAGCATATTGGACAGCGCTAACTATGGCTACACCTTC.

The J gene is TRBJ1-1, the V gene TRBV4-1; possible D gene TRBD1, 5 bases. Germline assignment: CDR1 MGHRA and CDR2 YSYEKL. The germline V and J ends were trimmed by 0 bases and 7 bases, with 18 bases remaining between them. CDR3 length equals 16 residues. The CDR3 DNA reads TGCGCCAGCAGCCAAGAATCCGTTCTAGCGGGGCGTGAAGCTTTCTTT. This translates into CASSQESVLAGREAFF.

The rearrangement links TRBV5-1 to TRBJ2-4; TRBD1 is a possible D gene (5 bases). The CDR3 consists of 12 residues. Trimming stripped 2 bases from V and 10 bases from J, with 10 bases between. Germline CDR1 and CDR2: SGHRS and YFSETQ. The CDR3 bases are TGCGCCAGCAGCTTAGGGGAAGGGATTCAGTACTTC. It translates to CASSLGEGIQYF.

CDR3 DNA sequence: TGTGCCAGCAGCGAGACAGGGCTACAGCCCCAGCATTTT. It yields the protein CASSETGLQPQHF. The V call is TRBV6-6, the J call TRBJ1-5; TRBD1 matches at 7 bases. The CDR3 sequence is 13 residues long. V gave up 6 bases and J gave up 7 bases; unmatched junction bases: 6. Germline assignment: CDR1 MNHNY and CDR2 SVGAGI (reference sequence).

This clone was counted a few times. The chain is built from TRBV7-2 and TRBJ1-1; the D gene is possibly TRBD1 (5 bases). Trimming pared 0 bases from V and 8 bases from J, leaving 13 bases between. This CDR3 is 14 amino acids long. The germline V gene has CDR1 SGHTA and CDR2 FQGNSA. The CDR3 nucleotides read TGTGCCAGCAGCTTAGCGGGGCTTATTACAGAAGCTTTCTTT. Translation: CASSLAGLITEAFF.

The V call is TRBV5-1, the J call TRBJ1-2; a weak D match, TRBD1 (5 bases). There are 15 residues in the CDR3. The V end lost 4 bases, the J end lost 3 bases, and 16 bases lay between the germline ends. Looked up from germline, CDR1 is SGHRS and CDR2 is YFSETQ. The CDR3 loop is CASSLRWGPDYGYTF. Here the CDR3 DNA reads TGCGCCAGCAGCCTCCGGTGGGGCCCAGACTATGGCTACACCTTC.

CDR3 nucleotide sequence: TGTGCCAGCAGCGTAACTCCATCGGGTAATTCACCCCTCCACTTT. It encodes CASSVTPSGNSPLHF. The V gene is TRBV9, the J gene TRBJ1-6; the D is unclear. V lost 1 base and J 6 bases, leaving 11 bases between the germline ends. The CDR3 is 15 residues long. Germline V gives CDR1 SGDLS, CDR2 YYNGEE.